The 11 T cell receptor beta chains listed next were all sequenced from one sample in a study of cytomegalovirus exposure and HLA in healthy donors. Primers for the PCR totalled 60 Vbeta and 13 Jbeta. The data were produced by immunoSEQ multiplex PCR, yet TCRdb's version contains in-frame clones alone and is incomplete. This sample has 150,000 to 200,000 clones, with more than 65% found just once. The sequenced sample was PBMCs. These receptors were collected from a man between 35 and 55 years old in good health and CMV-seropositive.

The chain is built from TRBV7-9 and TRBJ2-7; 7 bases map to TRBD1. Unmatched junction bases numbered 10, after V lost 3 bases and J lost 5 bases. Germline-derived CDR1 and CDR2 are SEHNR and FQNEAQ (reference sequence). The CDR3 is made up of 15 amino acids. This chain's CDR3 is CASSFFRRGLDEQYF. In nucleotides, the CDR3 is TGTGCCAGCAGCTTTTTCCGTAGGGGGCTCGACGAGCAGTACTTC.

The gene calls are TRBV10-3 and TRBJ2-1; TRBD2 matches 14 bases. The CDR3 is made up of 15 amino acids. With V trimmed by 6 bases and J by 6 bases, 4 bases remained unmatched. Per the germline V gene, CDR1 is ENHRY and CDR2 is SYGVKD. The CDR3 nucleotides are TGTGCCATCAGCGGACTAGCGGGAGGTGGCAATGAGCAGTTCTTC. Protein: CAISGLAGGGNEQFF.

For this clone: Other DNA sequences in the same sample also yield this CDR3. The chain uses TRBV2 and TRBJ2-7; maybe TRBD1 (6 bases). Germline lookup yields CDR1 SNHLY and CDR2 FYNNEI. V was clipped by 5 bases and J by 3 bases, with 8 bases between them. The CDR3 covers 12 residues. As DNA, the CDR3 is TGTGCCAGCAGTCTGACAGGCTACGAGCAGTACTTC. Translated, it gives CASSLTGYEQYF.

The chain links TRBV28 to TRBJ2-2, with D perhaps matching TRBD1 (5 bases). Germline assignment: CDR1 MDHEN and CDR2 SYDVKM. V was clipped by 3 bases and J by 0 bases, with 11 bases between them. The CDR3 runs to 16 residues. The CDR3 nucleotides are TGTGCCAGCAGTTTGGGGCAGGCCCCGAACACCGGGGAGCTGTTTTTT. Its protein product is CASSLGQAPNTGELFF.

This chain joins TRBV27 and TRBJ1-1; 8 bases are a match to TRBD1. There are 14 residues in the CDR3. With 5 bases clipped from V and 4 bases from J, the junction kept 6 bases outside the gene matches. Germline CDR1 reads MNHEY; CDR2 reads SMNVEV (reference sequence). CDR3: CASSHGQGTTEAFF. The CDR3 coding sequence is TGTGCCAGCAGTCATGGACAGGGAACCACTGAAGCTTTCTTT.

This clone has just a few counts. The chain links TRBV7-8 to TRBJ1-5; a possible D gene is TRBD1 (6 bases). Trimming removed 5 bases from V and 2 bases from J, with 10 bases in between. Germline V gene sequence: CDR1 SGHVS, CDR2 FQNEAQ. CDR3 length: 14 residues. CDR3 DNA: TGTGCCAGCAGCAACAGGGTGGGCAATCAGCCCCAGCATTTT. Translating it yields CASSNRVGNQPQHF.

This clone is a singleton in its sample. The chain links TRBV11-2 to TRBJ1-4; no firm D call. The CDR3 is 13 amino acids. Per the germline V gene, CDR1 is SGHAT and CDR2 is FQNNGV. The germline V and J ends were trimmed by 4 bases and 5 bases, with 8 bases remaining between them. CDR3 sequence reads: CASSYPGNEKLFF. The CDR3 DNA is TGTGCCAGCAGCTACCCGGGGAATGAAAAACTGTTTTTT.

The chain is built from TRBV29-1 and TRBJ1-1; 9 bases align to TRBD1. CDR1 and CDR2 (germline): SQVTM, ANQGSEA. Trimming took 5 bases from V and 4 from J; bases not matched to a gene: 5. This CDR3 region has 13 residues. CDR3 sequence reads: CSVWTGAATEAFF. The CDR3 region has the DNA TGCAGCGTTTGGACAGGGGCGGCCACTGAAGCTTTCTTT.

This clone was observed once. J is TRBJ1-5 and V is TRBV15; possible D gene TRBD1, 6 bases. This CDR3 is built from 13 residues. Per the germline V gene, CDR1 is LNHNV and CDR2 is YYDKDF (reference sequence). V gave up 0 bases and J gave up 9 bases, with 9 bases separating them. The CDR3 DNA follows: TGTGCCACCAGCAGAGATCAGGGGATGCCCCAGCATTTT. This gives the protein CATSRDQGMPQHF.

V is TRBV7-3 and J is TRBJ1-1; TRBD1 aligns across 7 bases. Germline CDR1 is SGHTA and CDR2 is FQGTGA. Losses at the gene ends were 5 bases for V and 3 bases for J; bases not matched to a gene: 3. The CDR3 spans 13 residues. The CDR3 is CASSQQGYTEAFF. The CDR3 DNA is TGTGCCAGCAGCCAACAGGGGTACACTGAAGCTTTCTTT.

CDR3 loop: CASSLGDSSYEQYF. The CDR3 DNA is TGCGCCAGCAGCTTGGGGGACAGTTCCTACGAGCAGTACTTC. This sequence joins TRBV5-1 and TRBJ2-7; 7 bases map to TRBD1. The junction had 1 base not matched to a gene; V was cut back by 0 bases and J by 1 base. CDR1 SGHRS and CDR2 YFSETQ come from the germline V gene. This CDR3 region has 14 residues.